These 20 T cell receptor beta chains share one sample of origin, sequenced in a study of cytomegalovirus exposure and HLA in healthy donors. Amplification used 60 Vbeta primers and 13 Jbeta primers. Using immunoSEQ multiplex PCR, the repertoire was profiled, and TCRdb retains in-frame clones only, with some absent. This table holds about 220,000 clones, approximately 82% found once. The sequenced sample was PBMCs. These TCRs come from a man in his late teens or twenties in good health and CMV-seronegative.

This clone was observed once. The V gene is TRBV5-1, the J gene TRBJ2-7, with a weak D call TRBD2 (6 bases). This CDR3 is 16 amino acids long. Between the trimmed V and J ends, which lost 4 bases and 7 bases, there was a span of 24 bases. Germline V gene sequence: CDR1 SGHRS, CDR2 YFSETQ. The chain's CDR3 is CASSDDRDFPFGEQYF. CDR3 in DNA: TGCGCCAGCAGCGATGACCGGGACTTCCCCTTTGGGGAGCAGTACTTC.

The J gene is TRBJ2-1, the V gene TRBV27; 12 nucleotides match TRBD2. V gave up 6 bases and J gave up 5 bases; unmatched junction bases: 5. CDR1 is MNHEY, CDR2 SMNVEV, per germline (reference sequence). This CDR3 spans 15 amino acids. CDR3 bases: TGTGCCAGCAGACGACTAGCGGGAGTTCACAATGAGCAGTTCTTC. Translation: CASRRLAGVHNEQFF.

The chain carries TRBV6-5 and TRBJ2-2, with D unclear. The CDR3 length is 16 residues. Germline CDR1 and CDR2: MNHEY and SVGAGI. V was clipped by 0 bases and J by 0 bases, with 8 bases between them. The CDR3 bases are TGTGCCAGCAGTTACTCACGCAGGACGAACACCGGGGAGCTGTTTTTT. This codes for CASSYSRRTNTGELFF.

As for this clone: One end of the junction varies from germline; a read error may be responsible. The gene calls are TRBV7-9 and TRBJ1-1; D uncertain. The CDR3 spans 16 residues. The germline CDR1 and CDR2 sequences are SEHNR and FQNEAQ (reference sequence). The DNA of the CDR3 is TGTTCCAGCAGCTCCGAACCTCAGGCGGGAGAAAATCTAGCTTTCTTT. Residues: CSSSSEPQAGENLAFF.

Only one count was recorded for this clone. This CDR3 is CASRDRTDYYGYTF. The CDR3 nucleotides read TGTGCCAGCAGAGACCGGACAGATTACTATGGCTACACCTTC. The rearrangement uses TRBV2 and TRBJ1-2, with a weak D call TRBD1 (6 bases). The CDR3 is 14 residues long. The germline V gene has CDR1 SNHLY and CDR2 FYNNEI. V was trimmed by 6 bases and J by 3 bases, leaving 14 bases between them.

The chain is built from TRBV6-1 and TRBJ1-2; TRBD1 might be the D (5 bases). Germline V CDR1 and CDR2: MNHNS, SASEGT. The CDR3 is 14 amino acids. Trimming cost V 4 bases and J 3 bases, with 12 bases left between them. The CDR3: CASSALGGDYGYTF. CDR3 nucleotides: TGTGCCAGCAGTGCCCTCGGGGGGGACTATGGCTACACCTTC.

The rearrangement uses TRBV19 and TRBJ1-2; TRBD1 matches 7 bases. V trimming: 6 bases; J trimming: 0 bases; junction bases outside the gene matches: 22. The CDR3 runs to 20 residues. Per the germline V gene, CDR1 is LNHDA and CDR2 is SQIVND (reference sequence). CDR3 residues: CASSRRTLDRAVGPNYGYTF. Written as DNA, the CDR3 is TGTGCCAGTAGCCGCCGGACTCTAGACAGGGCGGTAGGTCCTAACTATGGCTACACCTTC.

The genes are TRBV2 and TRBJ2-4; perhaps TRBD1 as D (6 bases). This CDR3 has 14 amino acids. V lost 6 bases and J 0 bases, leaving 9 bases between the germline ends. From germline, CDR1 is SNHLY and CDR2 FYNNEI. CDR3 coding DNA: TGTGCCAGCAGCGACAGGTCAGCCAAAAACATTCAGTACTTC. It yields the protein CASSDRSAKNIQYF.

V is TRBV7-2 and J is TRBJ2-1, with 8 bases that match TRBD2. Losses at the gene ends were 2 bases for V and 2 bases for J; bases not matched to a gene: 5. Germline V CDR1 and CDR2: SGHTA, FQGNSA. CDR3 length equals 16 residues. CDR3 in amino acids: CASSLKKREPYNEQFF. The CDR3 region has the DNA TGTGCCAGCAGCTTAAAGAAGCGGGAGCCCTACAATGAGCAGTTCTTC. The full variable domain, rest sourced from reference TRBV7-2 and TRBJ2-1, is GAGVSQSPSNKVTEKGKDVELRCDPISGHTALYWYRQSLGQGLEFLIYFQGNSAPDKSGLPSDRFSAERTGGSVSTLTIQRTQQEDSAVYLCASSLKKREPYNEQFFGPGTRLTVL.

V is TRBV18 and J is TRBJ2-3; TRBD2 agrees at 7 bases. The CDR3 extends over 14 amino acids. Germline CDR1 is KGHSH and CDR2 is LQKENI. The trim removed 3 bases at V and 5 bases at J, leaving 5 bases unmatched. The CDR3 spells CASSPRREIDTQYF. The CDR3 region has the DNA TGTGCCAGCTCACCTCGGCGGGAGATAGATACGCAGTATTTT.

The chain has TRBV19 and TRBJ2-7; no definite D call. V lost 4 bases to trimming and J lost 0 bases, with 16 bases between them. This CDR3 is built from 16 residues. Germline V gene lookup returns CDR1 LNHDA and CDR2 SQIVND (reference sequence). Here the CDR3 DNA reads TGTGCCAGTAGTACGCCCGGTGAGAGGAACTCCTACGAGCAGTACTTC. It is translated as CASSTPGERNSYEQYF.

CDR3 amino acids: CASSESATSGRSNEQFF. The CDR3 coding sequence is TGTGCCAGCAGCGAGTCCGCGACTAGCGGGAGAAGCAATGAGCAGTTCTTC. The chain carries TRBV7-9 and TRBJ2-1, with 12 positions matching TRBD2. The CDR3 sequence is 17 residues long. CDR1 is SEHNR and CDR2 is FQNEAQ in the germline V gene (reference sequence). The junction had 11 bases not matched to a gene; V was cut back by 5 bases and J by 6 bases.

This clone was seen only once. This chain connects TRBV6-4 to TRBJ2-6; D is possibly TRBD2 (6 bases). V was shortened by 2 bases and J by 0 bases, with 14 bases between the two germline ends. The CDR3 spans 18 residues. Germline V gene lookup returns CDR1 MRHNA and CDR2 SNTAGT. CDR3 sequence: CASSDGSRGGSGANVLTF. CDR3 bases: TGTGCCAGCAGTGACGGGTCTAGGGGAGGCTCTGGGGCCAACGTCCTGACTTTC.

The rearrangement joins TRBV7-8 to TRBJ1-1, with D unresolved. V shed 1 base and J shed 7 bases, with 7 bases lying between them. This CDR3 spans 12 amino acids. The germline V gene has CDR1 SGHVS and CDR2 FQNEAQ. The CDR3 DNA reads as TGTGCCAGCAGCTTAGGTTGGAGTGAAGCTTTCTTT. Encoded protein: CASSLGWSEAFF. The variable domain in full, with the rest retrieved from reference TRBV7-8 and TRBJ1-1, is GAGVSQSPRYKVAKRGQDVALRCDPISGHVSLFWYQQALGQGPEFLTYFQNEAQLDKSGLPSDRFFAERPEGSVSTLKIQRTQQEDSAVYLCASSLGWSEAFFGQGTRLTVV.

The rearrangement joins TRBV7-3 to TRBJ2-1, with TRBD2 matching 13 bases. The CDR3 has 19 amino acids. The germline gives CDR1 SGHTA, CDR2 FQGTGA. V was pared by 5 bases and J by 7 bases, with 17 bases of the junction left unmatched. The CDR3 DNA reads as TGTGCCAGCAGCCGGATGACTAGCGGGGGGCCTAACCTGAAGAATGAGCAGTTCTTC. Translating it yields CASSRMTSGGPNLKNEQFF.

V gene TRBV19 combines with J gene TRBJ1-2; 9 bases line up with TRBD1. Unmatched junction bases numbered 6, after V lost 6 bases and J lost 7 bases. CDR3 length equals 13 residues. CDR1 and CDR2 from the germline V gene are LNHDA and SQIVND (reference sequence). CDR3: CASSVDRGSGYTF. The CDR3 coding sequence is TGTGCCAGTAGCGTGGACAGGGGAAGTGGCTACACCTTC. Filled out from reference TRBV19 and TRBJ1-2, the complete variable domain reads DGGITQSPKYLFRKEGQNVTLSCEQNLNHDAMYWYRQDPGQGLRLIYYSQIVNDFQKGDIAEGYSVSREKKESFPLTVTSAQKNPTAFYLCASSVDRGSGYTFGSGTRLTVV.

There are a few counts of this clone. The V and J genes are TRBV7-9 and TRBJ2-5, with 8 bases lining up with TRBD2. In germline, CDR1 is SEHNR, CDR2 FQNEAQ (reference sequence). This CDR3 has 14 amino acids. The V gene end was trimmed by 6 bases and the J gene end by 4 bases; junction bases not matched to a gene: 7. CDR3 amino acids: CASRGAGGAETQYF. The DNA for the CDR3 is TGTGCCAGCAGGGGCGCGGGAGGAGCAGAGACCCAGTACTTC.

The rearrangement links TRBV15 to TRBJ2-2, with TRBD2 as a possible D gene (7 bases). Between the trimmed V and J ends, which lost 0 bases and 6 bases, there was a span of 14 bases. The CDR3 is 16 residues long. Germline assignment: CDR1 LNHNV and CDR2 YYDKDF (reference sequence). CDR3 amino acids: CATSRDRGGIAGELFF. In DNA, the CDR3 is TGTGCCACCAGCAGAGACAGGGGAGGGATCGCCGGGGAGCTGTTTTTT.

The rearrangement joins TRBV27 to TRBJ1-5; D possibly corresponds to TRBD1 (5 bases). The CDR3 covers 13 residues. Germline V gene sequence: CDR1 MNHEY, CDR2 SMNVEV (reference sequence). Trimming shortened V by 5 bases and J by 2 bases, and 7 bases separated the two germline ends. The chain's CDR3 is CASSPQGNQPQHF. In DNA form, the CDR3 reads TGTGCCAGCAGTCCACAGGGCAATCAGCCCCAGCATTTT.

The CDR3 sequence: CASSPLGGDFYGYTF. As DNA, the CDR3 is TGTGCCAGCAGCCCGCTGGGAGGGGACTTCTATGGCTACACCTTC. The chain has TRBV7-9 and TRBJ1-2, with a tentative D call TRBD1 (5 bases). With 5 bases removed from V and 4 bases from J, the gap between germline ends came to 17 bases. This CDR3 is built from 15 residues. The germline gives CDR1 SEHNR, CDR2 FQNEAQ (reference sequence).